These T cell receptor beta chains were read from a single sample in a study of shared clonotypes between healthy human individuals. Here immunoSEQ multiplex PCR was the method, and the copy in TCRdb shows in-frame clones only, minus some. The sample records 600,000 or so clones, about 98% being singletons. Sequencing was carried out using naive CD8+ T cells sorted from blood. The receptor set was obtained from a man aged 25 to 40 in good health. CDR3s include the opening cysteine and the closing phenylalanine or tryptophan. A D gene is named only where the DNA matches it firmly. Only part of the rows carry a size: once, few, many, or a class if the clone is expanded.

clone size,J gene,V gene,D gene,CDR3 DNA,CDR3 protein
NA,TRBJ2-3,TRBV5-1,NA,TGCGCCAGCAGCGCCCCCTTGGGGGAAGATACGCAGTATTTT,CASSAPLGEDTQYF
once,TRBJ2-5,TRBV7-9,TRBD1,TGTGCCAGCAGCTTAGGGACAGGATTGGGAGAGACCCAGTACTTC,CASSLGTGLGETQYF
NA,TRBJ2-7,TRBV25-1,TRBD2,TGTGCCAGCAGTGAAGTTTCAGCGGGGGAGCAGTACTTC,CASSEVSAGEQYF
once,TRBJ2-7,TRBV2,NA,TGTGCCAGCAGTGAACTTAGCCACGAAACCTACGAGCAGTACTTC,CASSELSHETYEQYF
NA,TRBJ2-3,TRBV28,NA,TGTGCCAGCGGATCGTTGACCCTCAGGGATCGCACAGATACGCAGTATTTT,CASGSLTLRDRTDTQYF
NA,TRBJ2-7,TRBV5-5,TRBD1,TGTGCCAGCAGCCGTATGTCGGGACAGTACGAGCAGTACTTC,CASSRMSGQYEQYF
once,TRBJ2-5,TRBV27,NA,TGTGCCAGCAGTTTTCAAGGGAAGATTGAGACCCAGTACTTC,CASSFQGKIETQYF
NA,TRBJ2-4,TRBV2,TRBD1,TGTGCCAGCAGTAGGACAGGGGAGGGTGCCAAAAACATTCAGTACTTC,CASSRTGEGAKNIQYF
NA,TRBJ1-2,TRBV9,NA,TGTGCCAGCAGCGTAAGGGGAAACTATGGCTACACCTTC,CASSVRGNYGYTF
NA,TRBJ2-3,TRBV6-5,NA,TGTGCCAGCAGTTACTCGACAGGTGAACGCACAGATACGCAGTATTTT,CASSYSTGERTDTQYF
NA,TRBJ2-3,TRBV4-3,NA,TGCGCCAGCAGCCAAGATGGGGGGACATTCGAGGGTACGCAGTATTTT,CASSQDGGTFEGTQYF
once,TRBJ1-2,TRBV6-5,NA,TGTGCCAGCAGTTACCTGGCAGCTAACTATGGCTACACCTTC,CASSYLAANYGYTF
NA,TRBJ2-3,TRBV5-8,TRBD2,TGTGCCAGCAGCTCAGGGACTAGCGGCACAGATACGCAGTATTTT,CASSSGTSGTDTQYF
NA,TRBJ2-7,TRBV7-9,NA,TGTGCCAGCAGCTTATATACGGATACCTACGGGCAGTACTTC,CASSLYTDTYGQYF
NA,TRBJ2-6,TRBV2,NA,TGTGCCAGCAGTGAATCGTTAGGGGCGCCCGGGGCCAACGTCCTGACTTTC,CASSESLGAPGANVLTF
NA,TRBJ1-2,TRBV15,TRBD1,TGTGCCACCAGCTCACCCTACAGGGGAAGAGATGGCTACACCTTC,CATSSPYRGRDGYTF
NA,TRBJ1-1,TRBV20-1,NA,TGCAGTGCCCGAAGGTCTGAAGCTTTCTTT,CSARRSEAFF
NA,TRBJ2-3,TRBV27,TRBD2,TGTGCCAGCAGTAGAACTAGCGCTGATACGCAGTATTTT,CASSRTSADTQYF
NA,TRBJ2-5,TRBV11-2,TRBD2,TGTGCCAGCAGCTTTCTAGCGGAGGGCGAAGAGACCCAGTACTTC,CASSFLAEGEETQYF
NA,TRBJ1-2,TRBV27,TRBD1,TGTGCCAGCCCCCAGGGGGACTATGGCTACACCTTC,CASPQGDYGYTF
NA,TRBJ2-1,TRBV4-3,TRBD2,TGCGCCAGCAGCCTGTTTCTAGCGGGAGGATCCTACAATGAGCAGTTCTTC,CASSLFLAGGSYNEQFF
NA,TRBJ2-7,TRBV15,NA,TGTGCCACCAGCAGAGTTGGGCCCTTAGCCGGCGAGCAGTACTTC,CATSRVGPLAGEQYF
NA,TRBJ2-1,TRBV6-1,NA,TGTGCCAGCAGTGAATGGATGGTTGGCAATGAGCAGTTCTTC,CASSEWMVGNEQFF
NA,TRBJ1-4,TRBV7-2,NA,TGTGCCAGCAGCTTAGAACAGGGTTTTGAAAAACTGTTTTTT,CASSLEQGFEKLFF
NA,TRBJ2-3,TRBV7-9,NA,TGTGCCAGCAGCTTAGTGGGAAGGACAGATACGCAGTATTTT,CASSLVGRTDTQYF
NA,TRBJ2-2,TRBV2,TRBD1,TGTGCCGGAGGACAGGCTACCAACACCGGGGAGCTGTTTTTT,CAGGQATNTGELFF
NA,TRBJ2-7,TRBV10-2,NA,TGCGCCAGCAGTAAAGGGACCCGTGGGTACGAGCAGTACTTC,CASSKGTRGYEQYF
NA,TRBJ1-5,TRBV5-8,NA,TGTGCCAGCAGCTTGGTTCTGGGATCGGATCAGCCCCAGCATTTT,CASSLVLGSDQPQHF
NA,TRBJ2-1,TRBV29-1,TRBD1,TGCAGCGTTGACCTAACAGGGGCCTTTACCAATGAGCAGTTCTTC,CSVDLTGAFTNEQFF
NA,TRBJ1-5,TRBV7-8,NA,TGTGCCAGCAGCTTAGATCCAGGGGCCGTTAGCAATCAGCCCCAGCATTTT,CASSLDPGAVSNQPQHF
NA,TRBJ1-5,TRBV28,NA,TGTGCCAGCAGTTTCGGGACACGCTACCAGCCCCAGCATTTT,CASSFGTRYQPQHF
NA,TRBJ2-3,TRBV5-6,NA,TGTGCCAGCAGCCTTCAGTGGGAGGGCACAGATACGCAGTATTTT,CASSLQWEGTDTQYF
NA,TRBJ2-5,TRBV25-1,NA,TGTGCCAGCAGTGAGAGGGAATTCGGACGAGAGACCCAGTACTTC,CASSEREFGRETQYF
NA,TRBJ2-2,TRBV7-3,TRBD1,TGTGCCAGCAGCACGACCGGGACAGAAAACAACACCGGGGAGCTGTTTTTT,CASSTTGTENNTGELFF
NA,TRBJ1-1,TRBV2,NA,TGTGCCAGCAGTGGGATGACAGGCTTGAACACTGAAGCTTTCTTT,CASSGMTGLNTEAFF
once,TRBJ2-7,TRBV13,TRBD2,TGTGCCAGCAGCCACGGCGGGAGGGGGCCCTACGAGCAGTACTTC,CASSHGGRGPYEQYF
NA,TRBJ1-5,TRBV7-9,NA,TGTGCCAGCAGCGCCCGGGCACAAGGGAATCAGCCCCAGCATTTT,CASSARAQGNQPQHF
NA,TRBJ2-7,TRBV5-1,NA,TGCGCCAGCAGCTTGGGTAATAGGGGCCCCTACGAGCAGTACTTC,CASSLGNRGPYEQYF
NA,TRBJ2-7,TRBV29-1,NA,TGCAGCGTGGGGGGGACAGCACATAGCCGATCCAGCTCCTACGAGCAGTACTTC,CSVGGTAHSRSSSYEQYF